A single sample is the source of the 4 T cell receptor beta chains below, sequenced in a study of T-cell memory formation after mild COVID-19. A single record per CDR3 protein comes from TCRdb applying MiXCR to the 5' RACE reads. The table has some 490,000 distinct CDR3 sequences, around a sixth seen once. Sequenced input: PBMCs or a T cell subset sorted from them (not recorded which). All receptors come from an adult woman who had mild COVID-19 (a few samples of this study predate the infection). Cell type and time point are not known.

The V and J genes are TRBV6-1 and TRBJ2-3; no firm D call. V was cut by 7 bases and J by 1 base, with 9 bases left in between. Looked up from germline, CDR1 is MNHNS and CDR2 is SASEGT. This CDR3 has 13 amino acids. As DNA, the CDR3 is TGTGCCAGCAACCCCAGAGGCACAGATACGCAGTATTTT. Its translation: CASNPRGTDTQYF.

This clonotype was seen repeatedly, ten times or more. CDR3 sequence (DNA): TGCGCCAGCAGCGAAGGACAGGGAAGGAACACTGAAGCTTTCTTT. Its translation: CASSEGQGRNTEAFF. The genes are TRBV4-1 and TRBJ1-1, with TRBD1 matching 8 bases. The trim removed 5 bases at V and 1 base at J, leaving 6 bases unmatched. The CDR3 length is 15 residues. The germline gives CDR1 MGHRA, CDR2 YSYEKL.

There are a few counts of this clonotype. The chain has TRBV30 and TRBJ2-1; 9 bases map to TRBD2. This CDR3 region has 14 residues. With 8 bases clipped from V and 4 bases from J, the junction kept 9 bases outside the gene matches. Germline assignment: CDR1 GTSNPN and CDR2 SVGIG (reference sequence). The CDR3 spells CAARLADRYNEQFF. The DNA for the CDR3 is TGTGCCGCCAGACTAGCGGACCGGTACAATGAGCAGTTCTTC.

This clonotype has only a few counts. V usage is TRBV20-1 and J usage is TRBJ2-3; a possible D gene is TRBD1 (6 bases). Germline values: CDR1 DFQATT, CDR2 SNEGSKA (reference sequence). The CDR3 spans 14 residues. V shed 6 bases and J shed 0 bases, with 13 bases lying between them. For the CDR3, the DNA is TGCAGTGCCCCGAGACAGGCTAGCACAGATACGCAGTATTTT. This sequence encodes CSAPRQASTDTQYF.